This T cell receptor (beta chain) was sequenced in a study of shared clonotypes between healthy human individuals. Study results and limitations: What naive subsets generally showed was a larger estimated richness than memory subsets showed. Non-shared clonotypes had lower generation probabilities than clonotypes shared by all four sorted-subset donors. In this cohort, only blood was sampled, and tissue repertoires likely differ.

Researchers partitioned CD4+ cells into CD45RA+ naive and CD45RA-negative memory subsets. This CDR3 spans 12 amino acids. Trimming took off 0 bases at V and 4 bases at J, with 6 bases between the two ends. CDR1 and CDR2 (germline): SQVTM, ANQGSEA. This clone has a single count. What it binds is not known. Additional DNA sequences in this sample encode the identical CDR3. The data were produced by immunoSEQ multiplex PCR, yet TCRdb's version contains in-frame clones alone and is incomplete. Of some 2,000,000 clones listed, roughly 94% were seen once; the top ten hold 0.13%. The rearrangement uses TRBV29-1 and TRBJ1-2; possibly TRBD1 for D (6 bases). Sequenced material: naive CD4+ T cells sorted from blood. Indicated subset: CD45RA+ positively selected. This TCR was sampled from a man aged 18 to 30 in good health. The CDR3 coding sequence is TGCAGCGTTGAAGACAGGGGCTATGGCTACACCTTC. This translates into CSVEDRGYGYTF. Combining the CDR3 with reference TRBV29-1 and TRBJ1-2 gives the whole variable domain SAVISQKPSRDICQRGTSLTIQCQVDSQVTMMFWYRQQPGQSLTLIATANQGSEATYESGFVIDKFPISRPNLTFSTLTVSNMSPEDSSIYLCSVEDRGYGYTFGSGTRLTVV.